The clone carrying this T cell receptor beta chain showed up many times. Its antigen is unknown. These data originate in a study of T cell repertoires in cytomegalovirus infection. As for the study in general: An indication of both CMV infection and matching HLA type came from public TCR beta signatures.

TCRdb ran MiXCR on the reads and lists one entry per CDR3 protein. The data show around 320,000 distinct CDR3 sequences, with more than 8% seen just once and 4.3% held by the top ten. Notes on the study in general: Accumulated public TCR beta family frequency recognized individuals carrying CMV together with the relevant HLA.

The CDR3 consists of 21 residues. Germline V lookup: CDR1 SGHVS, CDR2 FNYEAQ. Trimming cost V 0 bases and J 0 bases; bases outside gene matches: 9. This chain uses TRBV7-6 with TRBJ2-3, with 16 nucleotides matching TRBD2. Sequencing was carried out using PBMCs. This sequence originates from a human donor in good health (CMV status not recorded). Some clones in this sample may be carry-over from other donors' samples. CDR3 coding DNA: TGTGCCAGCAGCTTAGCGGAGAGGGGACTAGCGGGGGGGCCGAGCACAGATACGCAGTATTTT. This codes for CASSLAERGLAGGPSTDTQYF.